These 4 T cell receptor beta chains were all obtained from the same sample, sequenced in a study of CD8+CD57+ T cells in acquired aplastic anemia. CDR3 and TCR beta VDJ profiling relied on genomic DNA as the template. TCRdb re-called the reads through MiXCR, storing one row per CDR3 protein. The sample has 250,000 to 300,000 distinct CDR3 sequences, about 50% seen once. All patients picked for sequencing had shown, by flow cytometry, an expansion of CD8+CD57+ cells. The sequencing input was sorted CD4+, CD8+, or CD8+CD57+ T cells (not recorded which) from PBMCs. The receptor set was obtained from a human donor with aplastic anemia.

The table lists this clonotype with many counts. This rearrangement joins TRBV7-9 to TRBJ1-2; D not certain. CDR1 SEHNR and CDR2 FQNEAQ come from the germline V gene (reference sequence). Trimming removed 1 base from V and 8 bases from J, with 8 bases in between. CDR3 length: 12 amino acids. Here the CDR3 reads CASSLDTRGYTF. The CDR3 DNA reads TGTGCCAGCAGCTTAGATACACGCGGCTACACCTTC.

This clonotype was observed at least ten times. This likely comes from a read error, as the CDR3 has no conserved phenylalanine or tryptophan at its end. The DNA is omitted, as the CDR3 cannot be located on it reliably, and the CDR3 follows TCRdb's listing. The V call is TRBV2, the J call TRBJ2-7; the D call of TRBD2 is as the table states it, not checked on the DNA. Germline CDR1 reads SNHLY; CDR2 reads FYNNEI. The CDR3 contains 13 residues when both ends are counted. The CDR3 here is CASSDRTSGSCSI.

This chain uses TRBV24-1 with TRBJ1-2, with 9 bases lining up with TRBD1. Looked up from germline, CDR1 is KGHDR and CDR2 is SFDVKD. Germline trimming cut 4 bases from V and 2 bases from J; bases unmatched to any gene: 4. The CDR3 has 15 residues. CDR3: CATSDTGTGNYGYTF. In DNA, the CDR3 is TGTGCCACCAGTGACACCGGGACAGGGAACTATGGCTACACCTTC.

This clonotype came up many times. DNA of the CDR3: TGTGCCAGCAGCCAAGAGGCCCTAGCGGGAGTCGGCTACGAGCAGTACTTC. Protein: CASSQEALAGVGYEQYF. The chain uses TRBV4-2 and TRBJ2-7, with 10 bases matching TRBD2. The CDR3 is made up of 17 amino acids. Per the germline V gene, CDR1 is LGHNA and CDR2 is YNFKEQ. V was clipped by 0 bases and J by 3 bases; unmatched bases: 8.